A single sample is the source of the 28 T cell receptor beta chains below, sequenced in a study of T cell clonality in common variable immunodeficiency. Method: immunoSEQ multiplex PCR; TCRdb's copy keeps in-frame clones and lacks some. The sample holds around 40,000 clones, and no clone turns up only once. Overall study results and limits: In common variable immunodeficiency, TCR beta chains reportedly carried fewer deletions and N-nucleotide insertions.

No antigens are known for them. The sequenced sample was peripheral blood mononuclear cells. The receptors originated from a human donor with common variable immunodeficiency.

This clone was found many times. Sequencing ends 3 residues short of the CDR3 end; the germline J gene provides the rest. J is TRBJ2-1 and V is TRBV7-8; 14 bases are shared with TRBD2. V trimming: 1 base; J trimming: 6 bases; junction bases outside the gene matches: 8. Germline CDR1 SGHVS, CDR2 FQNEAQ. This CDR3 region has 18 residues. The sequenced part of the CDR3 DNA is TGTGCCAGCAGCTTAGTGGTTGGGACTAGCGGGAGAGGCAATGAG. This gives the protein CASSLVVGTSGRGNE. The whole CDR3 is CASSLVVGTSGRGNEQFF.

With respect to this clone: Read coverage stops 3 residues before the CDR3 terminus; the germline J gene supplies the remainder. The chain links TRBV7-9 to TRBJ2-7, with D tentatively TRBD1 (5 bases). The CDR3 sequence is 13 residues long. The V gene's germline CDR1 is SEHNR and CDR2 FQNEAQ (reference sequence). Trimming stripped 4 bases from V and 0 bases from J, with 7 bases between. This chain's CDR3 is CASSWTLSYEQYF. The DNA read from the CDR3 is TGTGCCAGCAGCTGGACACTCTCCTACGAG.

This clone was detected a few times. The read terminates 3 residues before the CDR3 end, so the remaining end is supplied by the germline J gene. The V gene is TRBV13, the J gene TRBJ2-3, with D maybe TRBD2 (7 bases). V lost 0 bases, J lost 3 bases, and 16 bases lay in between. The CDR3 consists of 17 residues. CDR1 is PRHDT, CDR2 FYEKMQ, per germline (reference sequence). Incomplete CDR3 DNA: TGTGCCAGCAGCTTAGGCGCTAGAGGGGGGGTAACAGATACG. Translating it yields CASSLGARGGVTDT. The CDR3, in full, reads CASSLGARGGVTDTQYF.

This clone has at least ten counts. The CDR3 end lies 3 residues beyond the end of the read and is filled in from the germline J gene. V is TRBV5-4 and J is TRBJ2-6; no clear D. Trimming removed 1 base from V and 0 bases from J, with 2 bases in between. Looked up from germline, CDR1 is SGHNT and CDR2 is YYREEE (reference sequence). The CDR3 is made up of 14 amino acids. Incomplete CDR3 DNA: TGTGCCAGCAGCTTGCGCTCTGGGGCCAACGTC. Its protein product is CASSLRSGANV. The entire CDR3 is CASSLRSGANVLTF.

This clone was picked up many times. Coverage ceases 3 residues before the CDR3 finishes, and the germline J gene fills in the end. The V and J genes are TRBV29-1 and TRBJ2-7; D is perhaps TRBD1 (6 bases). The CDR3 covers 12 residues. The V and J ends lost 4 bases and 3 bases respectively, with 10 bases between them. Germline CDR1 reads SQVTM; CDR2 reads ANQGSEA. CDR3 amino acids: CSVGQALYEQYF. The sequenced CDR3 bases are TGCAGCGTTGGACAGGCCCTCTACGAG.

Only a few counts were recorded for this clone. The CDR3 is cut off 3 residues early in the read; its end comes from the germline J gene. J is TRBJ1-6 and V is TRBV20-1; D is unclear. The germline V gene has CDR1 DFQATT and CDR2 SNEGSKA (reference sequence). The CDR3 loop spans 10 amino acids. Incomplete CDR3 DNA: TGCAGTGCTTACGGGGAGTCC. Translated: CSAYGES. The full CDR3 reads CSAYGESLHF.

This clone was counted only a few times. CDR3 region: CASSIRGGYSPLHF. The CDR3 bases that were read are TGTGCCAGTAGTATCAGGGGCGGATATTCACCC. The genes are TRBV19 and TRBJ1-6; possible D gene TRBD1, 6 bases. The read ends 3 residues early relative to the CDR3; the germline J gene fills the gap. Trimming removed 3 bases at V and 8 bases at J, with 11 bases between. Germline-derived CDR1 and CDR2 are LNHDA and SQIVND (reference sequence). The CDR3 is 14 amino acids.

This clone occurred many times. The read ends 3 residues shy of where the CDR3 ends; the end is completed using the germline J gene. The J gene is TRBJ2-7, the V gene TRBV19; weak D call: TRBD1 (5 bases). CDR3 size: 15 residues. The V end lost 6 bases, the J end lost 2 bases, and 17 bases lay between the germline ends. Germline lookup yields CDR1 LNHDA and CDR2 SQIVND (reference sequence). CDR3 bases read: TGTGCCAGTAGCCATGTCGGCCAGGGAACCTACGAG. This codes for CASSHVGQGTYE. The full-length CDR3 reads as CASSHVGQGTYEQYF.

Concerning this clone itself: The observed sequence ends 3 residues before the CDR3 terminus, with the missing tail filled in from the germline J gene. The rearrangement uses TRBV2 and TRBJ2-1, with 13 positions matching TRBD2. J was trimmed by 0 bases and V by 5 bases; bases with no gene match: 7. The CDR3 spans 18 residues. Per the germline V gene, CDR1 is SNHLY and CDR2 is FYNNEI. This chain's CDR3 is CASSPTSGRPSSYNEQFF. CDR3 DNA (partial): TGTGCCAGCAGTCCGACTAGCGGGAGGCCTAGCTCCTACAATGAG.

This clone was recorded at least ten times. The CDR3 end is not reached by the read, which stops 3 residues before it; the germline J gene fills it in. V gene TRBV30 combines with J gene TRBJ2-4; weak D call: TRBD1 (6 bases). Between the trimmed V and J ends, which lost 2 bases and 8 bases, there was a span of 22 bases. CDR1 is GTSNPN, CDR2 SVGIG, per germline (reference sequence). The CDR3 runs 16 residues. The part of the CDR3 DNA that was read is TGTGCCTGGAGTATAGCCTCCAACAGGGTATCGGACATT. Its protein is CAWSIASNRVSDI. The whole CDR3 sequence reads CAWSIASNRVSDIQYF.

This clone has at least ten counts. The read ends 3 residues before the CDR3 terminus; that terminus is restored from the germline J gene. The identical CDR3 is also encoded by other nucleotide sequences in the sample. The genes are TRBV7-2 and TRBJ1-1; weak D call: TRBD1 (6 bases). The CDR3 length is 13 residues. Trimming stripped 1 base from V and 5 bases from J, with 8 bases between. Per germline, CDR1 SGHTA and CDR2 FQGNSA. CDR3 DNA (partial): TGTGCCAGCAGCTTAGAGAGGGGGACTGAA. Its translation: CASSLERGTE. The full CDR3 sequence reads CASSLERGTEAFF.

This clone came up a few times. From the germline J gene comes the end of the CDR3, since the read stops 3 residues before it. J is TRBJ1-1 and V is TRBV19; D gene uncertain. V lost 5 bases and J lost 5, with 15 bases in between. From germline, CDR1 is LNHDA and CDR2 SQIVND (reference sequence). This CDR3 is 14 amino acids long. This CDR3 reads CASSAPGFKTEAFF. CDR3 DNA, as far as it was read: TGTGCCAGTAGTGCCCCGGGGTTCAAGACTGAA.

This clone has a count of ten or more. The read ends 3 residues before the CDR3 terminus; that terminus is restored from the germline J gene. The chain has TRBV5-6 and TRBJ2-5; 11 bases agree with TRBD1. This CDR3 comprises 15 residues. CDR1 and CDR2 from the germline V gene are SGHDT and YYEEEE. Trimming cost V 3 bases and J 5 bases; bases outside gene matches: 6. The CDR3 loop is CASSWTGGRRETQYF. The part of the CDR3 DNA that was read is TGTGCCAGCAGCTGGACAGGGGGCCGCCGGGAGACC. The variable domain in full, completed from reference TRBV5-6 and TRBJ2-5, reads DAGVTQSPTHLIKTRGQQVTLRCSPKSGHDTVSWYQQALGQGPQFIFQYYEEEERQRGNFPDRFSGHQFPNYSSELNVNALLLGDSALYLCASSWTGGRRETQYFGPGTRLLVL.

This clone was found a few times. Read coverage stops 3 residues before the CDR3 terminus; the germline J gene supplies the remainder. The chain links TRBV30 to TRBJ1-4, with D unresolved. The CDR3 covers 12 residues. V was trimmed by 4 bases and J by 5 bases, leaving 8 bases between them. From germline, CDR1 is GTSNPN and CDR2 SVGIG (reference sequence). The DNA read from the CDR3 is TGTGCCTGGAATAGCTACAATGAAAAA. Its translation: CAWNSYNEK. The full CDR3 sequence reads CAWNSYNEKLFF.

This clone was observed many times. Read sequence stops 3 residues before the CDR3 end, and the germline J gene provides the missing end. The rearrangement joins TRBV19 to TRBJ2-1; TRBD2 matches 8 bases. The CDR3 consists of 14 residues. Per germline, CDR1 LNHDA and CDR2 SQIVND (reference sequence). V lost 10 bases to trimming and J lost 8 bases; unmatched junction nucleotides: 13. The covered CDR3 bases are TGTGCCACTCAGCGGGGCGGGGGGTTCCATGAG. Its translation: CATQRGGGFHE. From start to end, the CDR3 is CATQRGGGFHEQFF. Variable domain in full (rest from reference TRBV19 and TRBJ2-1): DGGITQSPKYLFRKEGQNVTLSCEQNLNHDAMYWYRQDPGQGLRLIYYSQIVNDFQKGDIAEGYSVSREKKESFPLTVTSAQKNPTAFYLCATQRGGGFHEQFFGPGTRLTVL.

For this clone: The read is 3 residues too short to cover the CDR3 end, so that end is filled in from the germline J gene. The V call is TRBV11-2, the J call TRBJ2-7; D perhaps matches TRBD2 (6 bases). The V gene's germline CDR1 is SGHAT and CDR2 FQNNGV. Deletions cut 4 bases from V and 5 bases from J, with 9 bases between. CDR3 length: 12 amino acids. The CDR3: CASSYGGDEQYF. The part of the CDR3 DNA that was read is TGTGCCAGCAGCTACGGGGGTGACGAG.

This clone was observed at least ten times. The read falls 3 residues short of the CDR3 end, and the missing part is taken from the germline J gene. V and J are TRBV4-2 and TRBJ2-1; the match to TRBD2 covers 12 bases. From germline, CDR1 is LGHNA and CDR2 YNFKEQ. The CDR3 extends over 18 amino acids. Trimming took 4 bases from V and 2 from J; bases not matched to a gene: 9. The DNA read from the CDR3 is TGTGCCAGCAGCCGCACGACTAGCGGGAGTGGCCCCTACAATGAG. Amino acids: CASSRTTSGSGPYNE. The CDR3, in full, reads CASSRTTSGSGPYNEQFF.

As regards this clone: The CDR3 is cut off 3 residues early in the read; its end comes from the germline J gene. The V gene is TRBV5-1, the J gene TRBJ2-5; a weak D match, TRBD2 (5 bases). This CDR3 contains 13 residues. The germline V gene encodes CDR1 SGHRS and CDR2 YFSETQ. V lost 0 bases and J lost 4, with 7 bases in between. The CDR3 here is CASSLVAGETQYF. CDR3 bases read: TGCGCCAGCAGCTTGGTCGCGGGAGAGACC.

Details on this clone: The missing CDR3 end, 3 residues past where the read stops, is filled in from the germline J gene. The chain carries TRBV2 and TRBJ1-6; TRBD1 aligns across 8 bases. The CDR3 has 14 amino acids. J lost 5 bases, V lost 5 bases, and 2 bases had no gene match. The V gene's germline CDR1 is SNHLY and CDR2 FYNNEI. The CDR3 DNA, read in part, is TGTGCCAGCAGTAGGGACAGGAATAATTCACCC. This sequence encodes CASSRDRNNSP. The whole CDR3 region reads CASSRDRNNSPLHF.

The sample holds a few counts of this clone. The CDR3 goes on 3 residues after the read ends, and that part is filled in from the germline J gene. The chain links TRBV19 to TRBJ2-1, with D perhaps matching TRBD1 (5 bases). The CDR3 contains 13 residues. Trimming left V 7 bases short and J 5 bases short, with 12 bases between. CDR1 LNHDA and CDR2 SQIVND come from the germline V gene (reference sequence). CDR3 DNA, as far as it was read: TGTGCCAGTACAGGGTATGGGAACAATGAG. It translates to CASTGYGNNE. The whole CDR3 is CASTGYGNNEQFF.

This clone was counted only a few times. The observed sequence ends 3 residues before the CDR3 terminus, with the missing tail filled in from the germline J gene. The chain recombines TRBV5-1 with TRBJ2-3; TRBD2 agrees at 12 bases. The CDR3 has 14 amino acids. Losses at the gene ends were 7 bases for V and 4 bases for J; bases not matched to a gene: 4. CDR1 SGHRS and CDR2 YFSETQ come from the germline V gene. The CDR3 protein is CASATSGSSDTQYF. The part of the CDR3 DNA that was read is TGCGCCAGCGCGACTAGCGGGAGTTCAGATACG. Looking up the rest from reference TRBV5-1 and TRBJ2-3 gives the full variable domain: KAGVTQTPRYLIKTRGQQVTLSCSPISGHRSVSWYQQTPGQGLQFLFEYFSETQRNKGNFPGRFSGRQFSNSRSEMNVSTLELGDSALYLCASATSGSSDTQYFGPGTRLTVL.

This clone was seen ten or more times. The CDR3 end is not reached by the read, which stops 3 residues before it; the germline J gene fills it in. The chain recombines TRBV5-1 with TRBJ1-4, with 7 nucleotides matching TRBD1. Trimming took 0 bases from V and 8 from J; bases not matched to a gene: 4. This CDR3 contains 14 residues. Germline CDR1 is SGHRS and CDR2 is YFSETQ. The CDR3 loop reads CASSLGQGLEKLFF. CDR3 DNA, as far as it was read: TGCGCCAGCAGCTTGGGACAGGGATTAGAAAAA.

This clone was observed at least ten times. Read sequence stops 3 residues before the CDR3 end, and the germline J gene provides the missing end. The chain combines TRBV10-1 with TRBJ2-7, with a weak D call TRBD1 (5 bases). Germline CDR1 is WNHNN and CDR2 is SYGVQD (reference sequence). This CDR3 is 13 amino acids long. Between the trimmed V and J ends, which lost 8 bases and 4 bases, there was a span of 15 bases. CDR3 sequence reads: CASESKGIYEQYF. The CDR3 DNA, read in part, is TGCGCCAGCGAGAGCAAGGGGATTTACGAG.

This clone was seen many times. The read falls 3 residues short of the CDR3 end, and the missing part is taken from the germline J gene. The chain uses TRBV18 and TRBJ2-4; a weak D match, TRBD1 (6 bases). V was shortened by 6 bases and J by 9 bases, with 18 bases between the two germline ends. The CDR3 is 14 amino acids. Germline lookup yields CDR1 KGHSH and CDR2 LQKENI. The sequenced CDR3 bases are TGTGCCAGCTCCCTGGACAGCGCACCCCTCATT. Its translation is CASSLDSAPLI. The full-length CDR3 reads as CASSLDSAPLIQYF.

This clone was detected many times. The CDR3 end falls 3 residues outside the read, so it is completed with the germline J gene. The chain has TRBV20-1 and TRBJ2-4; D possibly corresponds to TRBD1 (6 bases). With 1 base removed from V and 9 bases from J, the gap between germline ends came to 13 bases. The CDR3 covers 13 residues. Germline V lookup: CDR1 DFQATT, CDR2 SNEGSKA (reference sequence). CDR3 bases read: TGCAGTGCTAGAGTGGGGCAGGGGACCATT. Residues: CSARVGQGTI. The whole CDR3 region reads CSARVGQGTIQYF.

This clone was found many times. Read sequence stops 3 residues before the CDR3 end, and the germline J gene provides the missing end. The rearrangement joins TRBV6-4 to TRBJ2-5; 8 bases match TRBD1. The germline CDR1 and CDR2 sequences are MRHNA and SNTAGT. J lost 4 bases, V lost 5 bases, and 3 bases had no gene match. The CDR3 contains 13 residues. The CDR3 reads CASSRGQGETQYF. The covered CDR3 bases are TGTGCCAGCAGTCGAGGACAGGGAGAGACC.

About this clone: The read finishes 3 residues shy of the CDR3 end, and the germline J gene is used to complete it. This sequence joins TRBV19 and TRBJ2-7, with a weak D call TRBD2 (6 bases). This CDR3 comprises 16 residues. Germline V gene sequence: CDR1 LNHDA, CDR2 SQIVND (reference sequence). V was cut by 0 bases and J by 0 bases, with 12 bases left in between. CDR3 sequence reads: CASSIDTGTPSYEQYF. The sequenced CDR3 bases are TGTGCCAGTAGTATAGATACCGGGACTCCCTCCTACGAG. Full variable domain (missing parts from reference TRBV19 and TRBJ2-7): DGGITQSPKYLFRKEGQNVTLSCEQNLNHDAMYWYRQDPGQGLRLIYYSQIVNDFQKGDIAEGYSVSREKKESFPLTVTSAQKNPTAFYLCASSIDTGTPSYEQYFGPGTRLTVT.

There are a few counts of this clone. The CDR3 is cut off 3 residues early in the read; its end comes from the germline J gene. The genes are TRBV19 and TRBJ2-7, with D uncertain. The CDR3 runs 13 residues. CDR1 and CDR2 (germline): LNHDA, SQIVND (reference sequence). Between the trimmed V and J ends, which lost 8 bases and 2 bases, there was a span of 13 bases. The CDR3 protein is CASGPSFPYEQYF. The sequenced part of the CDR3 DNA is TGTGCCAGTGGGCCATCCTTCCCCTACGAG.